This paragraph covers one T cell receptor beta chain sequence. Antigen: not known. At one boundary the junction diverges from the germline segment, which might be a read error. The data belong to a study of neurological immune-mediated disorders. Study conclusions and caveats: There were no CDR3 amino acid sequences shared by expanded clones across subjects, a result suggesting private repertoires in all groups. Among 34 multiple sclerosis patients, 18 had repertoires that phylogenetic grouping placed in one related-CDR3 cluster, a possible signature.

PBMCs stored at -80 C, 2 million in total, were the source of the unsorted libraries. CDR1 is SGHVS and CDR2 is FNYEAQ in the germline V gene. There are 16 residues in the CDR3. The authors produced cDNA by 5'RACE using 10-nucleotide random UMIs. TCRdb fed the 5' RACE reads into MiXCR, producing one record per CDR3 protein. The table shows about 120,000 distinct CDR3 sequences, with roughly 3.2% occurring only once. Sample: PBMCs. The source is a woman in her twenties or thirties with multiple sclerosis. The chain couples TRBV7-6 to TRBJ2-2, with D maybe TRBD2 (6 bases). The DNA of the CDR3 is TGTGCCAGCAGCTTAGTCGGGGGTAAAGACACCGGGGAGATGTTTTTT. Translating it yields CASSLVGGKDTGEMFF. The entire variable domain, with the rest obtained from reference TRBV7-6 and TRBJ2-2, is as follows: GAGVSQSPRYKVTKRGQDVALRCDPISGHVSLYWYRQALGQGPEFLTYFNYEAQQDKSGLPNDRFSAERPEGSISTLTIQRTEQRDSAMYRCASSLVGGKDTGEMFFGEGSRLTVL.